This T cell receptor beta chain was sequenced for a study of human T cells and chemical hapten exposure. Time point in this sample: pre-sensitization, week 0. This sample's treatment: therapeutic diphenylcyclopropenone sensitization with weekly scalp DPC. General study findings and limits: TCRs exceeding a frequency of 1 in 1000 stayed unchanged under DPC sensitization.

This clonotype was picked up many times. Its antigen is as yet unknown. The length of the CDR3 is 13 residues. V was clipped by 6 bases and J by 5 bases, with 10 bases between them. TCRdb processed the RACE reads anew with MiXCR; each CDR3 protein has one entry. The table has some 300,000 distinct CDR3 sequences, 4.5% to 7% seen once. The specimen was whole blood, collected in connection with sensitization to the hapten diphenylcyclopropenone (DPC). This clonotype originated in a woman between 18 and 29 years old with alopecia areata. Some clones in this sample may be carry-over from other donors' samples. V usage is TRBV12-3 or TRBV12-4 and J usage is TRBJ2-2; D gene uncertain. CDR3 amino acids: CASRDGITGELFF. The CDR3 DNA reads TGTGCCAGCAGGGACGGTATTACCGGGGAGCTGTTTTTT.